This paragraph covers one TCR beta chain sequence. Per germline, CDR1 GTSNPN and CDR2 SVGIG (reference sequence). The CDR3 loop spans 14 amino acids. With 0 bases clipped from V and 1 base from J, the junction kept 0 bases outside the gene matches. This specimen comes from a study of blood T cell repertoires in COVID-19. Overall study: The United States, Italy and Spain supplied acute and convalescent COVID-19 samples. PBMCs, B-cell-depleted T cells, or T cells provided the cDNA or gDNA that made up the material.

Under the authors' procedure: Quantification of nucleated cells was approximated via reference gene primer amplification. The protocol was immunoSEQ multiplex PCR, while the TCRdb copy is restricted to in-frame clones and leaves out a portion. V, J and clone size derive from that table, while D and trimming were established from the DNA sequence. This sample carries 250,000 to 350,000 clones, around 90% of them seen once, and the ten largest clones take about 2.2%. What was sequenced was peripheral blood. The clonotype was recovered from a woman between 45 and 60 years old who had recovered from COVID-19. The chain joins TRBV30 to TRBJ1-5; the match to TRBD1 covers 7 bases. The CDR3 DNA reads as TGTGCCTGGAGTGTAGGGGGCAGCAATCAGCCCCAGCATTTT. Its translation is CAWSVGGSNQPQHF.